The 29 T cell receptor beta chains given below trace back to one sample, sequenced in a study of PD-L1 blockade in urothelial cancer. Here immunoSEQ multiplex PCR was the method, and the copy in TCRdb shows in-frame clones only, minus some. The profile shows tens of thousands of clones, over 75% of them singletons. This sample comprised PBMCs, obtained around atezolizumab (anti-PD-L1) treatment. These receptor sequences come from a man aged 65 to 79 with urothelial cancer.

The J gene is TRBJ1-2, the V gene TRBV2; D is uncertain. Trimming took 6 bases from V and 0 from J, leaving 11 bases between them. This CDR3 is built from 14 residues. CDR1 is SNHLY, CDR2 FYNNEI, per germline. For the CDR3, the DNA is TGTGCCAGCAGCTTTGACACTTCTAACTATGGCTACACCTTC. Translated: CASSFDTSNYGYTF.

This chain joins TRBV6-6 and TRBJ2-5; 8 bases align to TRBD2. The CDR3 is 15 amino acids. CDR1 is MNHNY and CDR2 is SVGAGI in the germline V gene (reference sequence). J gave up 5 bases and V 4 bases, and 9 bases lay outside the gene matches. The CDR3: CASSSPRGGEETQYF. CDR3 DNA: TGTGCCAGCAGTTCCCCCCGGGGGGGCGAGGAGACCCAGTACTTC.

The V gene is TRBV10-1, the J gene TRBJ1-3, with TRBD1 matching over 8 bases. This CDR3 is built from 17 residues. Trimming cost V 6 bases and J 8 bases; bases outside gene matches: 18. Germline V lookup: CDR1 WNHNN, CDR2 SYGVQD (reference sequence). The CDR3 loop is CASSEFVDRVFSYTIYF. CDR3 nucleotides: TGCGCCAGCAGCGAATTCGTGGACAGGGTCTTTTCATACACCATATATTTT.

In its sample, this clone was seen once. The V gene is TRBV11-2, the J gene TRBJ2-1, with TRBD2 matching 12 bases. Germline lookup yields CDR1 SGHAT and CDR2 FQNNGV. The CDR3 spans 17 residues. V was clipped by 1 base and J by 4 bases; unmatched bases: 5. CDR3 in DNA: TGTGCCAGCAGCTTAGGACTAGCGGGAGAGAGGTACAATGAGCAGTTCTTC. Translation: CASSLGLAGERYNEQFF.

The chain combines TRBV28 with TRBJ1-2; D unclear. V shed 1 base and J shed 0 bases, with 12 bases lying between them. This CDR3 is built from 16 residues. Germline CDR1 is MDHEN and CDR2 is SYDVKM. CDR3 residues: CASSLSDILSNYGYTF. CDR3 nucleotide sequence: TGTGCCAGCAGTTTATCTGACATTCTATCTAACTATGGCTACACCTTC.

J is TRBJ2-5 and V is TRBV2; 8 nucleotides line up with TRBD2. Germline trimming cut 9 bases from V and 1 base from J; bases unmatched to any gene: 1. The germline V gene encodes CDR1 SNHLY and CDR2 FYNNEI. The CDR3 covers 12 residues. CDR3 DNA sequence: TGTGCCAGTAGCGGGACCCAAGAGACCCAGTACTTC. Amino acid sequence: CASSGTQETQYF.

V and J are TRBV10-1 and TRBJ2-5; 11 nucleotides agree with TRBD2. The junction had 4 bases not matched to a gene; V was cut back by 2 bases and J by 5 bases. Germline CDR1 reads WNHNN; CDR2 reads SYGVQD (reference sequence). The CDR3 extends over 15 amino acids. The CDR3 bases are TGCGCCAGCAGTGAGACTAGCGGGAGCCGTGAGACCCAGTACTTC. As protein: CASSETSGSRETQYF.

The sample holds a few counts of this clone. The V and J genes are TRBV6-1 and TRBJ2-4; 7 bases are a match to TRBD1. The CDR3 loop spans 13 amino acids. Trimming at V came to 3 bases and at J to 7 bases, leaving 3 bases not matched to a gene. Looked up from germline, CDR1 is MNHNS and CDR2 is SASEGT. CDR3 nucleotides: TGTGCCAGCAGTGACCTCAGGGGGAACATTCAGTACTTC. Translated: CASSDLRGNIQYF.

V usage is TRBV5-1 and J usage is TRBJ1-1; perhaps TRBD1 as D (6 bases). The CDR3 length is 16 residues. Germline V gene sequence: CDR1 SGHRS, CDR2 YFSETQ. V was pared by 0 bases and J by 2 bases, with 14 bases between. Here the CDR3 DNA reads TGCGCCAGCAGCTTGGCCGCGAGGGGGGGTAACACTGAAGCTTTCTTT. This encodes CASSLAARGGNTEAFF.

In DNA form, the CDR3 reads TGTGCCAGCAGCTTGGGTGGCGGGCGGGCAGATACGCAGTATTTT. Translated: CASSLGGGRADTQYF. This chain joins TRBV5-4 and TRBJ2-3; D possibly corresponds to TRBD2 (5 bases). The CDR3 has 15 residues. V lost 0 bases and J lost 4, with 12 bases in between. Looked up from germline, CDR1 is SGHNT and CDR2 is YYREEE (reference sequence). The entire variable domain, with the rest obtained from reference TRBV5-4 and TRBJ2-3, is as follows: ETGVTQSPTHLIKTRGQQVTLRCSSQSGHNTVSWYQQALGQGPQFIFQYYREEENGRGNFPPRFSGLQFPNYSSELNVNALELDDSALYLCASSLGGGRADTQYFGPGTRLTVL.

In its sample, this clone was seen once. This sequence joins TRBV11-2 and TRBJ2-6, with TRBD2 as a possible D gene (5 bases). The CDR3 is made up of 17 amino acids. Germline lookup yields CDR1 SGHAT and CDR2 FQNNGV. Trimming removed 1 base at V and 1 base at J, with 11 bases between. The chain's CDR3 is CASSLVLVVSGANVLTF. CDR3 in DNA: TGTGCCAGCAGCTTAGTACTAGTTGTATCTGGGGCCAACGTCCTGACTTTC.

This clone appeared once. The V gene is TRBV7-3, the J gene TRBJ2-2, with 7 positions matching TRBD2. The CDR3 sequence is 16 residues long. CDR1 and CDR2 from the germline V gene are SGHTA and FQGTGA. V shed 5 bases and J 4 bases; nucleotides not matched to a gene: 10. The CDR3 region is CASSVLGRGSTGELFF. In nucleotides, the CDR3 is TGTGCCAGCAGCGTCCTCGGGCGGGGGAGCACCGGGGAGCTGTTTTTT.

The V call is TRBV18, the J call TRBJ2-3; no firm D call. With 0 bases removed from V and 0 bases from J, the gap between germline ends came to 4 bases. The CDR3 covers 14 residues. CDR1 is KGHSH and CDR2 is LQKENI in the germline V gene. CDR3 residues: CASSPPRSTDTQYF. CDR3 nucleotide sequence: TGTGCCAGCTCACCACCGCGGAGCACAGATACGCAGTATTTT. The complete variable domain, with remaining parts taken from reference TRBV18 and TRBJ2-3, reads NAGVMQNPRHLVRRRGQEARLRCSPMKGHSHVYWYRQLPEEGLKFMVYLQKENIIDESGMPKERFSAEFPKEGPSILRIQQVVRGDSAAYFCASSPPRSTDTQYFGPGTRLTVL.

By share, this clone counts as medium-sized. This chain joins TRBV9 and TRBJ2-1, with 8 bases aligning to TRBD2. The CDR3 is 15 amino acids. CDR1 and CDR2 (germline): SGDLS, YYNGEE. The V segment lost 4 bases and the J segment 3 bases; nucleotides outside the gene matches: 6. The CDR3 sequence: CASSPTGTSYNEQFF. In nucleotides, the CDR3 is TGTGCCAGCAGCCCGACCGGGACTAGCTACAATGAGCAGTTCTTC.

V usage is TRBV9 and J usage is TRBJ2-2; D unclear. Germline CDR1 and CDR2: SGDLS and YYNGEE. V was shortened by 6 bases and J by 4 bases, with 10 bases between the two germline ends. The length of the CDR3 is 13 residues. CDR3 region: CASTVDITGELFF. CDR3 DNA: TGTGCCAGCACCGTCGACATCACCGGGGAGCTGTTTTTT.

The V call is TRBV5-6, the J call TRBJ1-1; the D is unclear. The CDR3 has 13 amino acids. Between the trimmed V and J ends, which lost 3 bases and 4 bases, there was a span of 10 bases. Germline values: CDR1 SGHDT, CDR2 YYEEEE. CDR3 residues: CASSSRGRTEAFF. In nucleotides, the CDR3 is TGTGCCAGCAGCTCGAGAGGGCGCACTGAAGCTTTCTTT. Full variable domain (missing parts from reference TRBV5-6 and TRBJ1-1): DAGVTQSPTHLIKTRGQQVTLRCSPKSGHDTVSWYQQALGQGPQFIFQYYEEEERQRGNFPDRFSGHQFPNYSSELNVNALLLGDSALYLCASSSRGRTEAFFGQGTRLTVV.

This chain joins TRBV2 and TRBJ1-1; 12 bases align to TRBD1. CDR3 length: 13 amino acids. Germline V lookup: CDR1 SNHLY, CDR2 FYNNEI. The ends lost 9 bases at V and 4 bases at J; junction bases unmatched: 3. Here the CDR3 DNA reads TGTGCCAGTGGGGGACAGGGGGCCACTGAAGCTTTCTTT. It codes for CASGGQGATEAFF. Full variable domain (missing parts from reference TRBV2 and TRBJ1-1): EPEVTQTPSHQVTQMGQEVILRCVPISNHLYFYWYRQILGQKVEFLVSFYNNEISEKSEIFDDQFSVERPDGSNFTLKIRSTKLEDSAMYFCASGGQGATEAFFGQGTRLTVV.

The J gene is TRBJ2-7, the V gene TRBV7-2, with 7 positions matching TRBD2. This CDR3 is 13 amino acids long. Per germline, CDR1 SGHTA and CDR2 FQGNSA. The V and J ends lost 2 bases and 4 bases, in that order; junction bases with no gene match: 2. The CDR3 loop is CASSLTSEYEQYF. The CDR3 DNA is TGTGCCAGCAGCTTAACTAGCGAGTACGAGCAGTACTTC. Variable domain in full (rest from reference TRBV7-2 and TRBJ2-7): GAGVSQSPSNKVTEKGKDVELRCDPISGHTALYWYRQSLGQGLEFLIYFQGNSAPDKSGLPSDRFSAERTGGSVSTLTIQRTQQEDSAVYLCASSLTSEYEQYFGPGTRLTVT.

V usage is TRBV7-8 and J usage is TRBJ1-2, with 10 bases fitting TRBD1. From germline, CDR1 is SGHVS and CDR2 FQNEAQ. This CDR3 spans 19 amino acids. Losses at the gene ends were 4 bases for V and 0 bases for J; bases not matched to a gene: 14. The CDR3 DNA sequence: TGTGCCAGCAGCTCCCGAGCCTTGGGACAGGGGAGGTCTAACTATGGCTACACCTTC. Encoded protein: CASSSRALGQGRSNYGYTF.

The rearrangement uses TRBV29-1 and TRBJ2-5, with D possibly matching TRBD2 (6 bases). In germline, CDR1 is SQVTM, CDR2 ANQGSEA. Between the trimmed V and J ends, which lost 4 bases and 4 bases, there was a span of 10 bases. CDR3 length: 12 residues. CDR3 nucleotides: TGCAGCGTTGGTAGCGGCGGAGAGACCCAGTACTTC. It specifies CSVGSGGETQYF.

V usage is TRBV5-1 and J usage is TRBJ1-4; TRBD1 agrees at 12 bases. The CDR3 extends over 15 amino acids. Germline CDR1 SGHRS, CDR2 YFSETQ. The trim removed 0 bases at V and 8 bases at J, leaving 2 bases unmatched. The CDR3 DNA sequence: TGCGCCAGCAGCTTGGCCGGGACAGGGGGCGAAAAACTGTTTTTT. Encoded protein: CASSLAGTGGEKLFF.

The rearrangement joins TRBV18 to TRBJ2-7; perhaps TRBD1 as D (5 bases). The CDR3 is made up of 14 amino acids. Trimming removed 0 bases from V and 5 bases from J, with 11 bases in between. From germline, CDR1 is KGHSH and CDR2 LQKENI. The DNA for the CDR3 is TGTGCCAGCTCACCACCAGCAGGGCCTGACGAGCAGTACTTC. This gives the protein CASSPPAGPDEQYF.

V gene TRBV13 combines with J gene TRBJ2-2; 7 nucleotides line up with TRBD2. Germline assignment: CDR1 PRHDT and CDR2 FYEKMQ (reference sequence). The CDR3 spans 14 residues. V lost 3 bases, J lost 4 bases, and 2 bases stayed unmatched. CDR3 coding DNA: TGTGCCAGCAGCTTTAGCGGGCTCACCGGGGAGCTGTTTTTT. Protein: CASSFSGLTGELFF. The full variable domain, in which reference TRBV13 and TRBJ2-2 provide the parts outside the CDR3, is AAGVIQSPRHLIKEKRETATLKCYPIPRHDTVYWYQQGPGQDPQFLISFYEKMQSDKGSIPDRFSAQQFSDYHSELNMSSLELGDSALYFCASSFSGLTGELFFGEGSRLTVL.

V is TRBV5-4 and J is TRBJ2-7; 8 bases are shared with TRBD1. This CDR3 has 14 residues. V was pared by 4 bases and J by 7 bases, with 10 bases of the junction left unmatched. Germline CDR1 and CDR2: SGHNT and YYREEE (reference sequence). The CDR3 sequence: CASSGMDRAGEQYF. The CDR3 bases are TGTGCCAGCAGCGGAATGGACAGGGCAGGAGAGCAGTACTTC.

The chain links TRBV27 to TRBJ2-5; a possible D gene is TRBD2 (5 bases). Germline loops: CDR1 MNHEY, CDR2 SMNVEV (reference sequence). This CDR3 has 15 residues. Trimming removed 2 bases from V and 0 bases from J, with 10 bases in between. The CDR3 coding sequence is TGTGCCAGCAGTTTAGAGGGCAGGTACCAAGAGACCCAGTACTTC. It encodes CASSLEGRYQETQYF.

This rearrangement joins TRBV30 to TRBJ2-1; TRBD2 matches at 13 bases. J gave up 9 bases and V 5 bases, and 1 base lay outside the gene matches. The V gene's germline CDR1 is GTSNPN and CDR2 SVGIG (reference sequence). The CDR3 runs 12 residues. CDR3 bases: TGTGCCTGGGGACTAGCGGGGGTTGAGCAGTTCTTC. Protein sequence: CAWGLAGVEQFF.

The J gene is TRBJ2-3, the V gene TRBV28; TRBD1 aligns across 7 bases. The CDR3 is made up of 17 amino acids. Germline CDR1 and CDR2: MDHEN and SYDVKM. V dropped 2 bases and J dropped 3; count of bases not matched to a gene: 11. The CDR3 DNA follows: TGTGCCAGCAGTTTACTTAGATATGACAGGGAAACAGATACGCAGTATTTT. Encoded protein: CASSLLRYDRETDTQYF.

This chain connects TRBV10-3 to TRBJ1-5, with D possibly TRBD1 on 5 matching bases. CDR3 length equals 13 residues. The V end was cut by 2 bases, the J end by 7 bases, with 9 bases between. CDR1 is ENHRY, CDR2 SYGVKD, per germline. The CDR3 DNA reads TGTGCCATCAGTGAGCAGGGTAGGCAGCCCCAGCATTTT. It codes for CAISEQGRQPQHF.

The chain has TRBV11-2 and TRBJ2-1; tentatively, D is TRBD1 (7 bases). The CDR3 has 18 amino acids. With 2 bases removed from V and 6 bases from J, the gap between germline ends came to 23 bases. Per the germline V gene, CDR1 is SGHAT and CDR2 is FQNNGV. CDR3 in DNA: TGTGCCAGCAGCTTATCAGTAGCAGGGGGAGGAAGGGTCAATGAGCAGTTCTTC. Translated, it gives CASSLSVAGGGRVNEQFF. Combining the CDR3 with reference TRBV11-2 and TRBJ2-1 gives the whole variable domain EAGVAQSPRYKIIEKRQSVAFWCNPISGHATLYWYQQILGQGPKLLIQFQNNGVVDDSQLPKDRFSAERLKGVDSTLKIQPAKLEDSAVYLCASSLSVAGGGRVNEQFFGPGTRLTVL.